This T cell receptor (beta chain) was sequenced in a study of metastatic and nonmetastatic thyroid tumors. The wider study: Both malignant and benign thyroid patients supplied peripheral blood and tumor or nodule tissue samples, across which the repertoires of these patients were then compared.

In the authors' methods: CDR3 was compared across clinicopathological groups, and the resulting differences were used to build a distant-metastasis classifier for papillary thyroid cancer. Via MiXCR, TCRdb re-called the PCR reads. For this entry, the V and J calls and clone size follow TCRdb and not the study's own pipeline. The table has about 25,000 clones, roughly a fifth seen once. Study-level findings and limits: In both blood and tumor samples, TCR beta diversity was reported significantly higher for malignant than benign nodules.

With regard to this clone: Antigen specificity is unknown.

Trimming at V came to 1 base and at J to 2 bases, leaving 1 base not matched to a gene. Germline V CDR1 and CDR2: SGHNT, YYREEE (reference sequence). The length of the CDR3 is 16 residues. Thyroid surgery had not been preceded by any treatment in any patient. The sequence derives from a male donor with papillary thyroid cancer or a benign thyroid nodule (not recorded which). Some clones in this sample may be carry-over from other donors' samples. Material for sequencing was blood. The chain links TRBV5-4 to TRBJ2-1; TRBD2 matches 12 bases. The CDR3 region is CASSLSSGRAYNEQFF. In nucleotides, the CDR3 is TGTGCCAGCAGCTTGTCTAGCGGGAGGGCCTACAATGAGCAGTTCTTC.